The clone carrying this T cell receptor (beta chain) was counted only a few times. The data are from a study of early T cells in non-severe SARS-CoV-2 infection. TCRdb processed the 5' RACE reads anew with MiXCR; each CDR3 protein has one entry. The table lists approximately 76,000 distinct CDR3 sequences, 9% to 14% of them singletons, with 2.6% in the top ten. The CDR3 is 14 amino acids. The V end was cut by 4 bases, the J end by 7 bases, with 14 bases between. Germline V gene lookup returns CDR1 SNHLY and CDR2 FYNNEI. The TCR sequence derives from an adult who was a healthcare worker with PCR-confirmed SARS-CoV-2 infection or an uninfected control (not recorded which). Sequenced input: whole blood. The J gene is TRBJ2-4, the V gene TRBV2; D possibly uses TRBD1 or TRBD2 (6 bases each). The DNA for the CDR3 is TGTGCCAGCAGTGTACAGGGAGGTGGGAACATTCAGTACTTC. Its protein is CASSVQGGGNIQYF.